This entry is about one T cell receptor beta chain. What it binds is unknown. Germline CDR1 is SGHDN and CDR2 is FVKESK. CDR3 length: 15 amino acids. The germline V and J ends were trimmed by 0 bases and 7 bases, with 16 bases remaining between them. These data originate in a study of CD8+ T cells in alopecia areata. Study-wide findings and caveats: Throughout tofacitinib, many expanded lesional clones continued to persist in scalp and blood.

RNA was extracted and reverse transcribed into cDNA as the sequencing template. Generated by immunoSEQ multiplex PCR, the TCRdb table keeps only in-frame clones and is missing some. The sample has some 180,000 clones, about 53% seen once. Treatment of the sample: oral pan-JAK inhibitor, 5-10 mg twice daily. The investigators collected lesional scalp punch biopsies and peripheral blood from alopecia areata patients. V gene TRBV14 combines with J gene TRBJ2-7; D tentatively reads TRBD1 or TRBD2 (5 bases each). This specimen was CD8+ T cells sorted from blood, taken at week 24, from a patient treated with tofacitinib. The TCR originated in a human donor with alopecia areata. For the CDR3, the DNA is TGTGCCAGCAGCCAAGATCGCGCGGGTAGGGGTGAGCAGTACTTC. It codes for CASSQDRAGRGEQYF.